The T cell receptor beta chain under discussion was sequenced for a study of blood T cell repertoires in COVID-19. Clones were sequenced by immunoSEQ multiplex PCR, and TCRdb holds only the in-frame ones, with some missing. The table has 25,000 to 30,000 clones, roughly 88% seen once. CDR1 and CDR2 from the germline V gene are SGHNT and YYREEE (reference sequence). The CDR3 runs to 15 residues. The J segment lost 4 bases and the V segment lost 4 bases, leaving 8 bases of the junction unmatched. Specimen: peripheral blood. The chain carries TRBV5-4 and TRBJ1-2; 9 bases line up with TRBD1. The TCR originated in a human donor in a cohort sampled during active COVID-19. DNA of the CDR3: TGTGCCAGCAGCCCGCGACAGGGGGTCTTCTATGGCTACACCTTC. It specifies CASSPRQGVFYGYTF.